The TCR beta chain described here comes from a study of post-analysis software for immune sequencing data. Whole-study context: The study covered relapsing-remitting, secondary progressive and progressive-relapsing courses of multiple sclerosis. Study-level findings and limits: The five TRBV segments detected at higher frequency in patients than in controls included TRBV5-6, TRBV5-1 and TRBV20-1. The normalized Chao1 diversity of multiple sclerosis patients was significantly lower than that of controls. Those samples that were prepared in the same batch co-clustered strongly by F measure.

This clonotype occurred a few times. Its target is unknown. V was shortened by 9 bases and J by 4 bases, with 16 bases between the two germline ends. The CDR3 loop spans 14 amino acids. Germline CDR1 reads ENHRY; CDR2 reads SYGVKD. TCR beta libraries were prepared from cDNA with unique molecular identifiers. TCRdb fed the PCR reads into MiXCR, producing one record per CDR3 protein. This table has 450,000 to 650,000 distinct CDR3 sequences, roughly two fifths appearing once. The rearrangement joins TRBV10-3 to TRBJ2-1; maybe TRBD2 (6 bases). The sample consisted of blood. The source is a girl aged 5 to 17 with multiple sclerosis. The CDR3, as DNA: TGTGCCATTGGCGGCAGGGAGGAGTACAATGAGCAGTTCTTC. This codes for CAIGGREEYNEQFF.